Shown below are 15 T cell receptor beta chains from a single sample sequenced in a study of blood T cells in healthy people across ages. A second about 7 to 12 cycle PCR used barcoded and J-beta primers. A single record per CDR3 protein comes from TCRdb applying MiXCR to the 5' RACE reads. The repertoire holds about 1.7 million distinct CDR3 sequences, with roughly 27% as singletons. The material sequenced was blood. Every receptor here comes from a woman in her 30s in good health.

The chain links TRBV7-9 to TRBJ2-7; D is perhaps TRBD2 (6 bases). The CDR3 totals 14 residues. CDR1 and CDR2 (germline): SEHNR, FQNEAQ (reference sequence). V was cut by 5 bases and J by 3 bases, with 14 bases left in between. DNA of the CDR3: TGTGCCAGCAGCCGCGTCGTGGGGGGCTACGAGCAGTACTTC. Protein: CASSRVVGGYEQYF.

V usage is TRBV5-5 and J usage is TRBJ2-1, with 11 bases matching TRBD1. Germline trimming cut 4 bases from V and 7 bases from J; bases unmatched to any gene: 7. CDR1 SGHKS and CDR2 YYEKEE come from the germline V gene (reference sequence). The CDR3 consists of 15 residues. CDR3 in amino acids: CASSRRTGGKNEQFF. The CDR3 DNA is TGTGCCAGCAGCCGGAGGACAGGGGGCAAGAATGAGCAGTTCTTC.

The chain joins TRBV18 to TRBJ1-2; D is uncertain. The V end lost 3 bases, the J end lost 8 bases, and 13 bases lay between the germline ends. CDR3 length: 13 amino acids. The germline CDR1 and CDR2 sequences are KGHSH and LQKENI. The CDR3 DNA follows: TGTGCCAGCTCACCTCAGGAGGGTGAGGGCTACACCTTC. This translates into CASSPQEGEGYTF.

The rearrangement links TRBV12-3 or TRBV12-4 to TRBJ1-5; TRBD1 aligns across 11 bases. The J segment lost 1 base and the V segment lost 3 bases, leaving 5 bases of the junction unmatched. CDR3 size: 17 residues. In nucleotides, the CDR3 is TGTGCCAGCAGTTTTCGGACAGGGGGCTTAAGCAATCAGCCCCAGCATTTT. Amino acids: CASSFRTGGLSNQPQHF.

The genes are TRBV20-1 and TRBJ2-5, with 13 bases aligning to TRBD2. The CDR3 is made up of 18 amino acids. The germline gives CDR1 DFQATT, CDR2 SNEGSKA (reference sequence). The ends lost 4 bases at V and 11 bases at J; junction bases unmatched: 22. CDR3: CSANQLAGGSGPYNEQYF. In DNA form, the CDR3 reads TGCAGTGCTAACCAACTAGCGGGAGGGTCCGGGCCCTACAATGAGCAGTACTTC.

V usage is TRBV4-3 and J usage is TRBJ2-7; D unclear. This CDR3 spans 15 amino acids. Germline lookup yields CDR1 LGHNA and CDR2 YSLEER. Trimming took 1 base from V and 1 from J, leaving 11 bases between them. The CDR3 spells CASSQGQFGSYEQYF. In nucleotides, the CDR3 is TGCGCCAGCAGCCAAGGGCAGTTCGGGTCCTACGAGCAGTACTTC.

Concerning this clonotype itself: The junction departs from germline at one end; a sequencing error may be responsible. The V call is TRBV12-3 or TRBV12-4, the J call TRBJ1-5, with D perhaps TRBD1 (5 bases). The CDR3 totals 14 residues. For the CDR3, the DNA is TGTGCCGGCAGTCGCGGGGCTAGGAGTCAGCCCCAGCATTTT. It encodes CAGSRGARSQPQHF.

This clonotype was recorded a few times. This rearrangement joins TRBV4-3 to TRBJ2-3; 8 nucleotides agree with TRBD1. This CDR3 has 14 amino acids. The trim removed 4 bases at V and 6 bases at J, leaving 6 bases unmatched. Germline CDR1 reads LGHNA; CDR2 reads YSLEER. The CDR3 loop reads CASSRDRSLDTQYF. As DNA, the CDR3 is TGCGCCAGCAGCCGGGACAGGTCTTTGGATACGCAGTATTTT.

With respect to this clonotype: Being one base from a much bigger clone, this may be a read error. In DNA form, the CDR3 reads TGTGCCAGCACCGCGCAGGCCACCTATGGCTACACCTTC. Translated: CASTAQATYGYTF. The chain has TRBV9 and TRBJ1-2; no clear D gene. The CDR3 has 13 residues. V lost 6 bases to trimming and J lost 4 bases, with 13 bases between them. Germline V gives CDR1 SGDLS, CDR2 YYNGEE.

This clonotype was observed many times. The V gene is TRBV6-5, the J gene TRBJ2-7, with D perhaps given as TRBD1 or TRBD2 (7 bases each). The V end lost 6 bases, the J end lost 7 bases, and 19 bases lay between the germline ends. CDR1 is MNHEY and CDR2 is SVGAGI in the germline V gene. The CDR3 loop spans 14 amino acids. CDR3: CASSALQGGSEQYF. In DNA, the CDR3 is TGTGCCAGCAGCGCACTTCAGGGGGGGTCTGAGCAGTACTTC.

The CDR3 loop reads CASSRSSNAYEQYF. The CDR3 DNA reads as TGTGCCAGCAGTCGGTCTAGCAACGCCTACGAGCAGTACTTC. This chain joins TRBV2 and TRBJ2-7; TRBD2 is a possible D gene (5 bases). The V gene lost 5 bases and the J gene lost 2 bases, with 13 bases spanning the gap. This CDR3 is 14 amino acids long. Germline CDR1 reads SNHLY; CDR2 reads FYNNEI. The variable domain in full, with the rest retrieved from reference TRBV2 and TRBJ2-7, is EPEVTQTPSHQVTQMGQEVILRCVPISNHLYFYWYRQILGQKVEFLVSFYNNEISEKSEIFDDQFSVERPDGSNFTLKIRSTKLEDSAMYFCASSRSSNAYEQYFGPGTRLTVT.

Remarks on this clonotype: This may stem from a read error, because a much larger clone lies one nucleotide away. The rearrangement links TRBV6-6 to TRBJ2-7; a possible D gene is TRBD1 (6 bases). This CDR3 has 13 amino acids. Germline CDR1 reads MNHNY; CDR2 reads SVGAGI (reference sequence). Trimming took 7 bases from V and 2 from J, leaving 12 bases between them. The chain's CDR3 is CASTGTRPYEQYF. CDR3 sequence (DNA): TGTGCCAGCACGGGGACAAGGCCCTACGAGCAGTACTTC.

CDR3 sequence reads: CATSTRDAWNEQFF. The CDR3 coding sequence is TGTGCCACCAGCACCAGGGACGCCTGGAATGAGCAGTTCTTC. This sequence joins TRBV15 and TRBJ2-1; either TRBD1 or TRBD2 may supply D (5 bases each). The CDR3 is 14 residues long. Trimming left V 4 bases short and J 7 bases short, with 14 bases between. The germline V gene has CDR1 LNHNV and CDR2 YYDKDF (reference sequence).

The chain employs TRBV7-9 and TRBJ2-1, with 9 nucleotides matching TRBD2. The V segment lost 1 base and the J segment 10 bases; nucleotides outside the gene matches: 8. In germline, CDR1 is SEHNR, CDR2 FQNEAQ (reference sequence). This CDR3 region has 15 residues. In nucleotides, the CDR3 is TGTGCCAGCAGCTTAGTCGTTAGCGGGAGCAGAGAGCAGTTCTTC. Its translation: CASSLVVSGSREQFF.

V and J are TRBV28 and TRBJ2-3, with 9 bases fitting TRBD1. J lost 2 bases, V lost 8 bases, and 5 bases had no gene match. The CDR3 has 14 amino acids. Germline CDR1 MDHEN, CDR2 SYDVKM. This chain's CDR3 is CASDGQGITDTQYF. CDR3 coding DNA: TGTGCCAGCGACGGACAGGGGATCACAGATACGCAGTATTTT.